This passage covers 10 T cell receptor beta chains from one sample sequenced in a study of OX40 agonist ivuxolimab in advanced cancers. The method was immunoSEQ multiplex PCR; TCRdb's version includes in-frame clones alone and lacks a portion of them. Of approximately 69,000 clones listed, about 82% are singletons. The source was CD4+ or CD8+ T cells sorted from blood, collected in a trial of the OX40 agonist ivuxolimab. These receptor sequences come from an adult with an advanced solid tumor such as melanoma, head and neck, liver or kidney cancer.

The chain employs TRBV27 and TRBJ2-4; possible D gene TRBD2, 6 bases. The V and J ends lost 4 bases and 5 bases respectively, with 18 bases between them. Germline CDR1 reads MNHEY; CDR2 reads SMNVEV (reference sequence). The CDR3 length is 16 residues. CDR3 nucleotide sequence: TGTGCCAGCAGTTCGTATAGGGACTCAGTGGAAAACATTCAGTACTTC. It yields the protein CASSSYRDSVENIQYF.

The V call is TRBV18, the J call TRBJ1-3; D unclear. The CDR3 is made up of 13 amino acids. CDR1 is KGHSH, CDR2 LQKENI, per germline. The V end lost 7 bases, the J end lost 4 bases, and 11 bases lay between the germline ends. The CDR3 protein is CASLDPLGNTIYF. In DNA form, the CDR3 reads TGTGCCAGCTTGGATCCCCTCGGAAACACCATATATTTT.

The chain employs TRBV28 and TRBJ2-4; TRBD1 matches at 10 bases. Germline V gives CDR1 MDHEN, CDR2 SYDVKM. Trimming took 5 bases from V and 0 from J; bases not matched to a gene: 13. The CDR3 totals 19 residues. DNA of the CDR3: TGTGCCAGCAGTCGACAGGGGGCCTCCACCACCCTAGCCAAAAACATTCAGTACTTC. Translation: CASSRQGASTTLAKNIQYF.

The genes are TRBV7-3 and TRBJ2-7, with 7 positions matching TRBD2. J lost 3 bases, V lost 3 bases, and 5 bases had no gene match. The CDR3 extends over 14 amino acids. Per the germline V gene, CDR1 is SGHTA and CDR2 is FQGTGA. The CDR3 coding sequence is TGTGCCAGCAGCTTGTGGGACTACTACTACGAGCAGTACGTC. It encodes CASSLWDYYYEQYV.

The V and J genes are TRBV7-2 and TRBJ2-6; D not resolved. This CDR3 is built from 14 residues. V lost 5 bases and J 1 base, leaving 6 bases between the germline ends. Per germline, CDR1 SGHTA and CDR2 FQGNSA. The CDR3 region has the DNA TGTGCCAGCAGCAAAGATTCTGGGGCCAACGTCCTGACTTTC. This translates into CASSKDSGANVLTF.

V and J are TRBV18 and TRBJ1-1; 7 nucleotides agree with TRBD1. Germline V gives CDR1 KGHSH, CDR2 LQKENI. This CDR3 contains 14 residues. V lost 3 bases and J lost 1; bases outside the gene matches: 2. CDR3 DNA sequence: TGTGCCAGCTCACCGCGGACAGGGAACACTGAAGCTTTCTTT. Its translation is CASSPRTGNTEAFF.

This clone showed up just once. This chain connects TRBV18 to TRBJ2-1; TRBD2 might be the D (6 bases). The CDR3 runs to 13 residues. Germline CDR1 reads KGHSH; CDR2 reads LQKENI. With 3 bases removed from V and 6 bases from J, the gap between germline ends came to 9 bases. The CDR3 DNA follows: TGTGCCAGCTCACCCGGACTAAGCAATGAGCAGTTCTTC. Its protein product is CASSPGLSNEQFF. Complete variable domain (other parts from reference TRBV18 and TRBJ2-1): NAGVMQNPRHLVRRRGQEARLRCSPMKGHSHVYWYRQLPEEGLKFMVYLQKENIIDESGMPKERFSAEFPKEGPSILRIQQVVRGDSAAYFCASSPGLSNEQFFGPGTRLTVL.

The chain links TRBV2 to TRBJ2-4; D unresolved. CDR1 is SNHLY, CDR2 FYNNEI, per germline. V was trimmed by 6 bases and J by 1 base, leaving 13 bases between them. CDR3 size: 15 residues. The DNA of the CDR3 is TGTGCCAGCAGATCCGGGTTAGGGGCCAAAAACATTCAGTACTTC. Protein: CASRSGLGAKNIQYF.

This chain connects TRBV4-3 to TRBJ1-6, with unresolved D. Trimming took 6 bases from V and 11 from J, leaving 14 bases between them. The CDR3 loop spans 13 amino acids. Germline V gene sequence: CDR1 LGHNA, CDR2 YSLEER. In DNA form, the CDR3 reads TGCGCCAGCAGTCCTGTTCTGATTCCACCCCTCCACTTT. Amino acid sequence: CASSPVLIPPLHF.

This chain connects TRBV5-1 to TRBJ2-6, with D perhaps matching TRBD1 (5 bases). V lost 4 bases and J lost 0, with 8 bases in between. The CDR3 length is 15 residues. Germline assignment: CDR1 SGHRS and CDR2 YFSETQ. CDR3 nucleotide sequence: TGCGCCAGCAGCCCGGACATCTCTGGGGCCAACGTCCTGACTTTC. Translation gives CASSPDISGANVLTF.